This T cell receptor beta chain was profiled in a study of OX40 agonist ivuxolimab in advanced cancers. V lost 1 base to trimming and J lost 5 bases, with 17 bases between them. The germline gives CDR1 SNHLY, CDR2 FYNNEI. There are 16 residues in the CDR3. Comment on this clone: The antigen is undetermined.

Sequencing used immunoSEQ multiplex PCR; TCRdb keeps in-frame clones, though not all of them. Of around 17,000 clones in the sample, approximately 85% were seen once. Findings and caveats of the study: Among T cells, CD8+ cells averaged more expanded clones than CD4+ cells.

Here the sequenced sample was CD4+ or CD8+ T cells sorted from blood, taken in a trial of the OX40 agonist ivuxolimab. The V gene is TRBV2, the J gene TRBJ2-5; tentative D call: TRBD1 (6 bases). The clonotype comes from an adult with an advanced solid tumor such as melanoma, head and neck, liver or kidney cancer. CDR3 DNA sequence: TGTGCCAGCAGTGAAGTCCTAGGGGGACCCGGGGAGACCCAGTACTTC. Protein product: CASSEVLGGPGETQYF.